This T cell receptor beta chain is drawn from a study of shared clonotypes between healthy human individuals (dated by TCRdb to the early 2020s). Looking at the study overall: The cohort comprised a couple of women and a few men aged 18 to 49 years. For each donor, three plates each were used for CD4 naive and CD4 memory, two plates were used for CD8 naive, and one plate was used for CD8 memory. Blood TCR repertoires of five healthy adults were deeply sequenced to estimate repertoire size and the extent of clonotype sharing between individuals. To increase sequencing depth and limit assay-specific biases, TCR repertoire library preparation and sequencing were carried out by different laboratories using diverse techniques. Per donor, leukapheresis produced somewhere between about 0.9 and 10 billion PBMCs.

Paper-wide results and their limitations: Compared with non-shared clonotypes, the clonotypes found in all four sorted-subset donors had higher generation probabilities. Even with the large sequencing depth, rarefaction of the sorted-subset datasets indicated that sequencing was incomplete. Pairwise subsampling indicated that sequencing depth was expected to affect the degree of clonotype sharing among donors. Naive subsets generally had larger estimated clonotype richness than memory subsets. The small number of donors limited the genetic and exposure-history diversity represented. Across four donors, approximately 5% of naive CD4, around 3.3% of naive CD8, around 2.1% of memory CD4, and roughly 0.41% of memory CD8 clonotypes were shared. Sampling was restricted to blood, and TCR repertoires in tissue are likely to differ from TCR repertoires in blood.

The CDR3, from cysteine to phenylalanine, totals 16 residues. The only DNA kept is the CDR3, 48 bases in frame from the first base. The germline V gene specifies SQVTM as CDR1 and ANQGSEA as CDR2. V is cut back by 7 bases and J by 0 bases, with 13 bases in the junction unmatched. Using the deep immunoSEQ assay, multiplex PCR amplified TCR CDR3 regions from genomic DNA. Extracted genomic DNA from each cell subset was distributed evenly across all wells of several immunoSEQ 96-well plates, and each plate was treated as a replicate. Each replicate PCR for sorted subsets received roughly 0.2 ug genomic DNA, equal to 28,000 or so T cell genomes. Purified libraries were quantified with a Qubit 3.0 fluorometer, sized on a Bioanalyzer 2100, and re-quantified with the KAPA Library Quantification kit. Every immunoSEQ 96-well plate was sequenced on a dedicated single-read 150-cycle Illumina NextSeq 550 flow cell. The authors processed their data as follows. Because the immunoSEQ output included only junctional sequences and no quality scores, the filtering could not be the same as the filtering used for full-length reads. To assign V/J genes and CDR3, sequences were annotated against IMGT germline references using PyIR, a Python wrapper for IgBLAST v1.9. Reads with weak V/J assignments (E-value above 1e-6), missing CDR3, stop codons, out-of-frame junctions, or ambiguous translated residues were removed. V3J clonotypes were defined by identical inferred V gene, J gene, and CDR3 amino acid sequence. The percentage overlap between two repertoires was calculated by dividing the number of shared unique clonotypes by the size of the smaller repertoire. Richness of each repertoire was evaluated using RTK rarefaction, the Chao1 estimator, and Recon v2.1 estimates of unobserved clonotypes. OLGA was used to compute generation probabilities for all TCRbeta clonotypes that the gDNA method yielded from a few donors. The immuneACCESS repertoire file appears here via TCRdb, limited to in-frame rearrangements. These files lack a portion of the clones; in checked studies, under half of the deficit traces to unresolved V genes, and the cause of the others is not known. That table is the source of V, J and clone size, and D and trimming were worked out from the DNA. Counted in this sample were 2 million to 2.5 million clones; about 93% of them appeared once. 1.7% of the sample rests with the top ten.

This clone showed up just once. Which antigen it targets is not known. Base qualities were left out, and no much larger clone turns up one base away. For the CD8 naive samples, CD45RO-negative cells were positively selected for CCR7, yielding a CD45RA+CCR7+ population from which TemRA cells were excluded. Donors were healthy HIV-negative adults with no recently reported acute infections or vaccinations. Only Caucasian adults living in Nashville, Tennessee, USA were represented among the donors. Blood was obtained by leukapheresis, after which PBMCs were separated by Ficoll-Histopaque density gradient centrifugation and cryopreserved in liquid nitrogen vapor phase. Analytical flow cytometry was used to check the purity and quantity of every magnetically sorted T cell population. From each sorted fraction, genomic DNA was isolated and quantified by UV absorbance on a Nanodrop 2000c.

The chain joins TRBV29-1 to TRBJ2-3; the junction holds 7 bases that match TRBD2. This TCR came from a man between 18 and 29 years old in good health. Some clones in this sample may be carry-over from other donors' samples. What was sequenced was naive CD8+ T cells from PBMCs. The sample's cell subset or site label, decoded: CD45RA+CCR7+. The nucleotides are TGCAGCGCCGCTAGGGGTGAGCGGGATAGCACAGATACGCAGTATTTT. Its translation reads: CSAARGERDSTDTQYF.